This entry lists 23 T cell receptor beta chains sequenced from one sample in a study of CD8 T cells in Susac syndrome. Random hexamers were used to reverse transcribe roughly 0.5 to 1 ug of RNA. One entry per CDR3 protein, called by TCRdb with MiXCR from the immunoSEQ multiplex PCR reads. The sample has approximately 260,000 distinct CDR3 sequences, around 96% seen once. The sequenced material came from CD4+ T cells from PBMCs. Receptors originate from a human donor with Susac syndrome.

This chain links TRBV30 with TRBJ2-3; D possibly corresponds to TRBD2 (5 bases). The CDR3 sequence is 15 residues long. Germline V CDR1 and CDR2: GTSNPN, SVGIG (reference sequence). Trimming stripped 1 base from V and 1 base from J, with 12 bases between. The CDR3 DNA reads as TGTGCCTGGAGTGCCCCGGGAAAGCGCACAGATACGCAGTATTTT. This codes for CAWSAPGKRTDTQYF. The whole variable domain, filled in from reference TRBV30 and TRBJ2-3, reads SQTIHQWPATLVQPVGSPLSLECTVEGTSNPNLYWYRQAAGRGLQLLFYSVGIGQISSEVPQNLSASRPQDRQFILSSKKLLLSDSGFYLCAWSAPGKRTDTQYFGPGTRLTVL.

The rearrangement links TRBV30 to TRBJ1-5; D is unclear. Trimming took 2 bases from V and 3 from J, leaving 5 bases between them. Germline CDR1 reads GTSNPN; CDR2 reads SVGIG (reference sequence). The CDR3 runs 12 residues. The CDR3 DNA reads as TGTGCCTGGAGTCTTACCAATCAGCCCCAGCATTTT. It specifies CAWSLTNQPQHF.

The J gene is TRBJ2-7, the V gene TRBV3-1; D is perhaps TRBD1 or TRBD2 (5 bases each). V gave up 5 bases and J gave up 3 bases, with 8 bases separating them. The germline V gene has CDR1 LGHDT and CDR2 YNNKEL (reference sequence). The CDR3 contains 12 residues. The DNA of the CDR3 is TGTGCCAGCAGCGGGGACGTCTACGAGCAGTACTTC. Translation: CASSGDVYEQYF.

The genes are TRBV7-3 and TRBJ1-2; maybe TRBD1 (5 bases). Germline V gene sequence: CDR1 SGHTA, CDR2 FQGTGA. Trimming removed 4 bases from V and 7 bases from J, with 13 bases in between. The CDR3 is 13 residues long. The CDR3 sequence: CASSSNQGTGYTF. DNA for the CDR3: TGTGCCAGCAGCTCAAACCAGGGAACTGGCTACACCTTC.

CDR3 sequence (DNA): TGTGCCAGCAGCGTGAGGGGACTATTAGATACGCAGTATTTT. Encoded protein: CASSVRGLLDTQYF. The J gene is TRBJ2-3, the V gene TRBV9; 7 bases are shared with TRBD2. The length of the CDR3 is 14 residues. V shed 2 bases and J 5 bases; nucleotides not matched to a gene: 5. Germline CDR1 reads SGDLS; CDR2 reads YYNGEE.

This rearrangement joins TRBV5-1 to TRBJ2-1; the match to TRBD2 covers 7 bases. The CDR3 length is 15 residues. The J segment lost 6 bases and the V segment lost 4 bases, leaving 10 bases of the junction unmatched. Germline CDR1 is SGHRS and CDR2 is YFSETQ. The CDR3 loop is CASSAGLPPVNEQFF. The CDR3 DNA follows: TGCGCCAGCAGCGCGGGACTACCTCCAGTCAATGAGCAGTTCTTC.

The chain is built from TRBV29-1 and TRBJ2-7; TRBD2 matches at 11 bases. The CDR3 sequence is 13 residues long. Trimming at V came to 4 bases and at J to 4 bases, leaving 3 bases not matched to a gene. Germline lookup yields CDR1 SQVTM and CDR2 ANQGSEA. This chain's CDR3 is CSVGASGRYEQYF. The CDR3 DNA sequence: TGCAGCGTTGGGGCTAGCGGGAGGTACGAGCAGTACTTC.

The rearrangement uses TRBV27 and TRBJ1-2, with 7 bases aligning to TRBD1. After removal of 8 bases from V and 5 bases from J, the junction contained 11 bases not matched to a gene. This CDR3 is 14 amino acids long. The germline CDR1 and CDR2 sequences are MNHEY and SMNVEV (reference sequence). CDR3 in amino acids: CASGITGDRYGYTF. CDR3 in DNA: TGTGCCAGCGGCATAACAGGGGACCGATATGGCTACACCTTC.

V usage is TRBV20-1 and J usage is TRBJ2-5; D call uncertain. Looked up from germline, CDR1 is DFQATT and CDR2 is SNEGSKA (reference sequence). Trimming cost V 2 bases and J 1 base, with 8 bases left between them. The CDR3 consists of 13 residues. The CDR3 coding sequence is TGCAGTGCTAGAAGGTCAGCCCAAGAGACCCAGTACTTC. It yields the protein CSARRSAQETQYF.

The chain employs TRBV12-3 or TRBV12-4 and TRBJ1-4; D perhaps matches TRBD1 (5 bases). With 6 bases removed from V and 4 bases from J, the gap between germline ends came to 15 bases. The CDR3 totals 15 residues. Here the CDR3 DNA reads TGTGCCAGCAGACCTACAGGTTCCCTTAATGAAAAACTGTTTTTT. Encoded protein: CASRPTGSLNEKLFF.

This chain uses TRBV20-1 with TRBJ1-5, with a tentative D call TRBD1 (5 bases). V was clipped by 6 bases and J by 0 bases, with 15 bases between them. The CDR3 runs to 15 residues. Germline V gene sequence: CDR1 DFQATT, CDR2 SNEGSKA (reference sequence). The CDR3 coding sequence is TGCAGTGCGAAAGGACATGACTATAGCAATCAGCCCCAGCATTTT. Its translation is CSAKGHDYSNQPQHF.

The gene calls are TRBV12-5 and TRBJ2-7, with D tentatively TRBD1 (5 bases). CDR3 length: 16 amino acids. V lost 0 bases, J lost 4 bases, and 16 bases lay in between. Germline V lookup: CDR1 LGHNT, CDR2 FRNRAP. The CDR3 protein is CASGLVLGREGYEQYF. The DNA for the CDR3 is TGTGCTAGTGGTTTGGTACTCGGCAGGGAAGGTTACGAGCAGTACTTC.

The chain has TRBV24-1 and TRBJ2-5; D possibly corresponds to TRBD1 (6 bases). The ends were cut back, 4 bases at V and 2 bases at J, with 13 bases in the middle. Germline loops: CDR1 KGHDR, CDR2 SFDVKD. There are 15 residues in the CDR3. CDR3 DNA sequence: TGTGCCACCAGTGACCCCGACAGGCGACAAGAGACCCAGTACTTC. This gives the protein CATSDPDRRQETQYF.

The chain combines TRBV30 with TRBJ2-5, with 8 nucleotides matching TRBD2. The J segment lost 5 bases and the V segment lost 1 base, leaving 12 bases of the junction unmatched. Per germline, CDR1 GTSNPN and CDR2 SVGIG (reference sequence). This CDR3 spans 16 amino acids. CDR3 nucleotide sequence: TGTGCCTGGAGTGCAATAGGAGCGGGAGTTGTCGAGACCCAGTACTTC. This sequence encodes CAWSAIGAGVVETQYF.

The chain links TRBV30 to TRBJ1-1, with D uncertain. Germline V lookup: CDR1 GTSNPN, CDR2 SVGIG (reference sequence). The CDR3 spans 13 residues. Trimming pared 1 base from V and 0 bases from J, leaving 6 bases between. CDR3 loop: CAWSGSLNTEAFF. The CDR3 DNA is TGTGCCTGGAGTGGGAGTTTGAACACTGAAGCTTTCTTT.

The chain combines TRBV10-3 with TRBJ2-4, with TRBD1 as a possible D gene (6 bases). Looked up from germline, CDR1 is ENHRY and CDR2 is SYGVKD. The CDR3 covers 17 residues. Trimming shortened V by 0 bases and J by 2 bases, and 14 bases separated the two germline ends. The DNA for the CDR3 is TGTGCCATCAGTGAGTCCCCGATGGGGACAACCAAAAACATTCAGTACTTC. This sequence encodes CAISESPMGTTKNIQYF.

The chain uses TRBV3-1 and TRBJ2-1; D is ambiguous. The CDR3 runs to 13 residues. Germline values: CDR1 LGHDT, CDR2 YNNKEL (reference sequence). The V end lost 0 bases, the J end lost 2 bases, and 2 bases lay between the germline ends. The CDR3 sequence: CASSQETYNEQFF. Here the CDR3 DNA reads TGTGCCAGCAGCCAAGAAACCTACAATGAGCAGTTCTTC.

V usage is TRBV20-1 and J usage is TRBJ1-2; TRBD1 matches at 8 bases. Trimming removed 6 bases from V and 5 bases from J; junction bases left unmatched: 8. The CDR3 loop spans 13 amino acids. Germline CDR1 reads DFQATT; CDR2 reads SNEGSKA (reference sequence). DNA for the CDR3: TGCAGTGCACGGACAGGGATACTGTATGGCTACACCTTC. Its protein product is CSARTGILYGYTF.

The chain uses TRBV20-1 and TRBJ2-1; a weak D match, TRBD1 (5 bases). The CDR3 sequence is 13 residues long. The germline V gene encodes CDR1 DFQATT and CDR2 SNEGSKA (reference sequence). The V end was cut by 6 bases, the J end by 3 bases, with 12 bases between. This CDR3 reads CSARVGDYNEQFF. The CDR3 DNA reads TGCAGTGCCAGGGTTGGAGACTACAATGAGCAGTTCTTC.

The J gene is TRBJ1-4, the V gene TRBV2, with no clear D. The CDR3 runs 12 residues. V shed 2 bases and J shed 6 bases, with 4 bases lying between them. CDR1 and CDR2 (germline): SNHLY, FYNNEI. CDR3: CASSERHEKLFF. The CDR3 nucleotides are TGTGCCAGCAGTGAACGTCATGAAAAACTGTTTTTT.

The gene calls are TRBV20-1 and TRBJ1-1; D not certain. Germline loops: CDR1 DFQATT, CDR2 SNEGSKA (reference sequence). V gave up 3 bases and J gave up 2 bases, with 4 bases separating them. The CDR3 totals 11 residues. CDR3 in amino acids: CSASSNTEAFF. The CDR3 DNA reads TGCAGTGCTAGTTCAAACACTGAAGCTTTCTTT.

The genes are TRBV7-9 and TRBJ1-2; 7 positions match TRBD1. With 2 bases clipped from V and 6 bases from J, the junction kept 9 bases outside the gene matches. The germline gives CDR1 SEHNR, CDR2 FQNEAQ (reference sequence). The CDR3 has 15 amino acids. In DNA form, the CDR3 reads TGTGCCAGCAGCTTACGTCAGGGGGAGGATCATGGCTACACCTTC. It translates to CASSLRQGEDHGYTF.

The V gene is TRBV19, the J gene TRBJ1-3; a weak D match, TRBD1 (5 bases). The CDR3 loop spans 14 amino acids. The germline CDR1 and CDR2 sequences are LNHDA and SQIVND (reference sequence). V was cut by 6 bases and J by 8 bases, with 17 bases left in between. This CDR3 is CASRFDRTGHTIYF. CDR3 nucleotide sequence: TGTGCCAGTAGGTTCGACCGGACGGGGCACACCATATATTTT.